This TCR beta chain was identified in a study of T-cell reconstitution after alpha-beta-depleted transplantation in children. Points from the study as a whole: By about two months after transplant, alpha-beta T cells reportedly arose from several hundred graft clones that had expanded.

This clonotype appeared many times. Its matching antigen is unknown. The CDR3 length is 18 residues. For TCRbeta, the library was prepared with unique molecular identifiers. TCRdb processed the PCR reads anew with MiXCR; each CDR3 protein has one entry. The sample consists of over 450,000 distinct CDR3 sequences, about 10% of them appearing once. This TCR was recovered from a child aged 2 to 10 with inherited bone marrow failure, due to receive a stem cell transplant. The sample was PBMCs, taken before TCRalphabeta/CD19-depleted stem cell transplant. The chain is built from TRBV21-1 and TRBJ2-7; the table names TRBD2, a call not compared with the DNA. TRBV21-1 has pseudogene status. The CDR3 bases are TGTGCCAGCAGCAAAGGGGGACTAGCGGGAGAATGGGCTCGGGAGCAGTACTTC. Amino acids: CASSKGGLAGEWAREQYF.